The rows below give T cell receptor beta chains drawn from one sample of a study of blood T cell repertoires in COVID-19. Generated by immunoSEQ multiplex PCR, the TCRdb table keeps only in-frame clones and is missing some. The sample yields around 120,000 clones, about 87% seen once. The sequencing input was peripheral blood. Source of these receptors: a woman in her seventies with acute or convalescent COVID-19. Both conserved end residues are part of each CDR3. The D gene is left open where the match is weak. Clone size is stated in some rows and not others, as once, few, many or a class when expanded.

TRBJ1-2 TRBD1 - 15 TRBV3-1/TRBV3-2 CASSQDGTGLGGYTF TGTGCCAGCAGCCAAGATGGGACAGGGTTAGGGGGCTACACCTTC
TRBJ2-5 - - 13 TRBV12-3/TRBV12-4 CASSSPVGETQYF TGTGCCAGCAGTTCTCCCGTCGGGGAGACCCAGTACTTC
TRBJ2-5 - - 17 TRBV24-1 CATSVPSGGAERETQYF TGTGCCACCAGTGTCCCCTCGGGGGGCGCCGAGCGAGAGACCCAGTACTTC
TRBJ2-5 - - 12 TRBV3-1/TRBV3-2 CASSELRETQYF TGTGCCAGCAGCGAGCTGCGCGAGACCCAGTACTTC
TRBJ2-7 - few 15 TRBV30 CAKDFGSHRRYEQYF TGTGCCAAAGATTTCGGATCACACAGACGCTACGAGCAGTACTTC
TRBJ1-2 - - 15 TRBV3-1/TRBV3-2 CASSQEAGSGYGYTF TGTGCCAGCAGCCAAGAGGCTGGGTCGGGTTATGGCTACACCTTC
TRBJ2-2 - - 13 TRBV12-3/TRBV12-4 CASGRQNTGELFF TGTGCCAGCGGAAGACAGAACACCGGGGAGCTGTTTTTT
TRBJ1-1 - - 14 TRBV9 CASSVLTQNTEAFF TGTGCCAGCAGCGTCCTTACACAGAACACTGAAGCTTTCTTT
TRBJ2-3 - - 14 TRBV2 CASLIGTITDTQYF TGTGCCAGCCTAATAGGAACTATCACAGATACGCAGTATTTT
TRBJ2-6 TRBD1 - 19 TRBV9 CASSAAQGVTLSGANVLTF TGTGCCAGCAGCGCCGCACAGGGGGTGACCCTCTCTGGGGCCAACGTCCTGACTTTC
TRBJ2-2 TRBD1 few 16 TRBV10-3 CAIRLQGTGNTGELFF TGTGCCATCAGGTTACAGGGGACGGGTAACACCGGGGAGCTGTTTTTT
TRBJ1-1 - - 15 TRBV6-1 CASSEDQFFGTEAFF TGTGCCAGCAGTGAAGATCAGTTTTTTGGCACTGAAGCTTTCTTT
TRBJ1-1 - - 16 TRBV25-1 CASSPAGRRVPTEAFF TGTGCCAGCAGTCCCGCCGGACGGAGGGTTCCCACTGAAGCTTTCTTT
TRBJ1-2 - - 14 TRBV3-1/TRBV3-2 CASGRQRDYQGYTF TGTGCCAGCGGGCGACAAAGGGACTATCAGGGCTACACCTTC
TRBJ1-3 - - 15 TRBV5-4 CASSRGGGPPTTIYF TGTGCCAGCAGCCGGGGAGGGGGGCCCCCCACTACCATATATTTT
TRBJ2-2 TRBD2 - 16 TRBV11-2 CASTLGGAGVTGELFF TGTGCCAGCACCCTCGGGGGGGCAGGGGTCACCGGGGAGCTGTTTTTT
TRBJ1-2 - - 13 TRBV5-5 CASSLAGLYGYTF TGTGCCAGCAGCTTGGCCGGTCTCTATGGCTACACCTTC
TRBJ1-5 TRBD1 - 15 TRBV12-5 CASGWTGRTNQPQHF TGTGCTAGTGGTTGGACAGGGCGAACCAATCAGCCCCAGCATTTT
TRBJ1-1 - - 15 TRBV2 CASRRGGVLTTEAFF TGTGCCAGCCGGAGGGGGGGTGTATTGACCACTGAAGCTTTCTTT
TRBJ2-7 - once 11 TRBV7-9 CASSQGIEQYF TGTGCCAGCAGCCAGGGAATCGAGCAGTACTTC
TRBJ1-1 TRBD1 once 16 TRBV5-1 CASTLDRGRRDTEAFF TGCGCCAGCACCCTGGACAGGGGGCGCCGGGACACTGAAGCTTTCTTT
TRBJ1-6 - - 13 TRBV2 CAGKTENNSPLHF TGTGCCGGGAAGACAGAGAATAATTCACCCCTCCACTTT
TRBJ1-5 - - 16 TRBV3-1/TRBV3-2 CASSQGVQVSNQPQHF TGTGCCAGCAGCCAAGGGGTACAGGTTAGCAATCAGCCCCAGCATTTT
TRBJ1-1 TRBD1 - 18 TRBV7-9 CASSLLPGQGITPRAAFF TGTGCCAGCAGCTTACTACCGGGACAGGGAATTACACCCCGAGCAGCTTTCTTT
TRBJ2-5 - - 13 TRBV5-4 CASSLPGLETQYF TGTGCCAGCAGCTTGCCGGGGTTGGAGACCCAGTACTTC
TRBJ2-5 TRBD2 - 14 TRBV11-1 CASSLSGGRETQYF TGTGCCAGCAGCTTAAGCGGGGGGAGAGAGACCCAGTACTTC
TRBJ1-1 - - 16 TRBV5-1 CASSLGDSTRNTEAFF TGCGCCAGCAGCTTGGGGGACTCAACAAGGAACACTGAAGCTTTCTTT
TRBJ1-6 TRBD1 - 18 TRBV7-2 CASSFDRGRGLYNSPLHF TGTGCCAGCAGCTTTGACAGGGGAAGGGGTCTATATAATTCACCCCTCCACTTT
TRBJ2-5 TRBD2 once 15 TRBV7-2 CASSLTSGGGETQYF TGTGCCAGCAGCCTAACTAGCGGGGGGGGAGAGACCCAGTACTTC
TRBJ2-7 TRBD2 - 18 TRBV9 CASSVGLWTSGGTYEQYF TGTGCCAGCAGCGTTGGCCTGTGGACTAGCGGGGGAACCTACGAGCAGTACTTC
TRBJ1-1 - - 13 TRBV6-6 CASSGQVAYEAFF TGTGCCAGTAGTGGCCAGGTTGCTTATGAAGCTTTCTTT
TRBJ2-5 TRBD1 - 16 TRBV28 CASSLSGQGFQETQYF TGTGCCAGCAGTTTATCAGGACAGGGGTTCCAAGAGACCCAGTACTTC
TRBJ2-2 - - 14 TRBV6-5 CASRPGENTGELFF TGTGCCAGCAGACCCGGAGAGAACACCGGGGAGCTGTTTTTT
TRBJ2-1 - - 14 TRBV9 CASSVAGMVNEQFF TGTGCCAGCAGCGTAGCGGGAATGGTCAATGAGCAGTTCTTC
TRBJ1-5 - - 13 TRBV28 CASRSRLYSPQHF TGTGCCAGCAGGTCACGGTTGTATTCGCCCCAGCATTTT
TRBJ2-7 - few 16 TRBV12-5 CASGLVSAPLSYEQYF TGTGCTAGTGGTTTGGTATCTGCGCCCCTCTCCTACGAGCAGTACTTC
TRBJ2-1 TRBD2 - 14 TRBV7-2 CASTVLAGYNEQFF TGTGCCAGCACCGTCCTAGCGGGCTACAATGAGCAGTTCTTC
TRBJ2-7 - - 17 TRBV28 CASSSRVGEGGLYEQYF TGTGCCAGCAGTTCTAGGGTCGGGGAGGGGGGATTATACGAGCAGTACTTC
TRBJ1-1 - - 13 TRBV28 CASRSLRDTEAFF TGTGCCAGCAGATCTCTCAGGGACACTGAAGCTTTCTTT
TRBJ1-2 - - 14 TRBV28 CASSLFRGEDGYTF TGTGCCAGCAGCCTTTTCAGGGGAGAAGATGGCTACACCTTC
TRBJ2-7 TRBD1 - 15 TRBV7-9 CASSLVQGAWYEQYF TGTGCCAGCAGCTTAGTCCAGGGGGCATGGTACGAGCAGTACTTC
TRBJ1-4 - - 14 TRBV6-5 CASRGGGTNEKLFF TGTGCCAGCAGGGGAGGGGGGACTAATGAAAAACTGTTTTTT
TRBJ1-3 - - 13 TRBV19 CASQTRSRNTIYF TGTGCCAGTCAGACAAGATCACGGAACACCATATATTTT